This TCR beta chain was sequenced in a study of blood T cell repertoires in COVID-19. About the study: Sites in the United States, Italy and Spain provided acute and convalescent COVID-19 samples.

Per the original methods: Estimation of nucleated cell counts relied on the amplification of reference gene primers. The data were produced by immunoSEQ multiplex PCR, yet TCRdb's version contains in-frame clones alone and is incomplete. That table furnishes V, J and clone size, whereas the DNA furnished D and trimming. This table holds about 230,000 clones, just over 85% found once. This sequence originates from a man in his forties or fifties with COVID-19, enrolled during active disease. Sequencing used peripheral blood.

The DNA of the CDR3 is TGCGCCAGCAGCTTCGGGACTAGCGGGAATGAGCAGTTCTTC. Protein sequence: CASSFGTSGNEQFF. The V and J genes are TRBV5-1 and TRBJ2-1; 12 nucleotides line up with TRBD2. Unmatched junction bases numbered 1, after V lost 2 bases and J lost 7 bases. The CDR3 contains 14 residues. The germline gives CDR1 SGHRS, CDR2 YFSETQ.